The clone carrying this T cell receptor beta chain was observed a few times. This sample was taken from a study of blood T cell repertoires in COVID-19. At the level of the study: Samples came from the United States, Italy and Spain, spanning acute and convalescent COVID-19.

Original processing notes: For nucleated cells, counts were estimated from reference gene primer amplification. Measured with immunoSEQ multiplex PCR; TCRdb has only the in-frame clones, and not every one. That table gives V, J and clone size, and the DNA gave D and trimming. The profile shows some 130,000 clones, roughly 85% of them singletons. The sample comprised peripheral blood. This TCR was recovered from a man of 80 years or more with acute or convalescent COVID-19.

CDR3 sequence (DNA): TGTGCCAGTAGACCGGTGGACGGGACCTACGAGCAGTACTTC. Translating gives CASRPVDGTYEQYF. The V gene is TRBV19, the J gene TRBJ2-7; possible D gene TRBD2, 5 bases. CDR1 LNHDA and CDR2 SQIVND come from the germline V gene (reference sequence). This CDR3 contains 14 residues. Trimming took 6 bases from V and 2 from J, leaving 14 bases between them.